This TCR beta chain was identified during a study of glioma-infiltrating T cells (dated by TCRdb to about 2016). For the wider study: Glioma tissue, non-neoplastic brain tissue and matched peripheral blood mononuclear cells were used as sources from which TCR alpha- and beta-chain repertoires were sequenced. To gauge divergence between tissue and blood T-cell populations, every tissue-infiltrating repertoire was compared against the peripheral blood repertoire from the same patient. The paired cohort was made up of three low-grade glioma patients, several primary glioblastoma patients and three non-glioma patients who contributed non-neoplastic brain tissue. Broader findings and caveats from the paper: Group comparisons rested on small numbers: three non-neoplastic, three low-grade glioma and fewer than 10 glioblastoma patients. Tissue and blood shared very few CDR3 sequences, a result attributed to high CDR3 diversity and limited sampling. In non-neoplastic patients, VJ-independent divergence between tissue and blood fell below expectation, whereas in all gliomas, and especially in low-grade gliomas, the divergence rose above expectation.

From a lookup of the germline V gene, CDR1 and CDR2 are SGHRS and YFSETQ. From V the trimming removes 5 bases and from J it removes 4 bases, while the gene matches leave 10 bases of the junction unaccounted for. The CDR3 goes from the cysteine to the phenylalanine over 16 residues. Of all the DNA, just the CDR3 is kept, 48 bases in frame from base 1. TCR alpha and beta CDR3 regions were amplified with the iRepertoire nested amplicon-rescue multiplex PCR (arm-PCR) platform from RNA. The input for one-step reverse transcription and amplification was about 95-450 ng of either tissue mRNA or PBMC total RNA. Following bead purification, Illumina adapters were added by a secondary multiplex PCR, and libraries between 200 and 400 bp were gel-purified. Demultiplexing relied on internal 6-nucleotide barcodes carried by the libraries. Sequencing of libraries was performed on an Illumina MiSeq with 2x220 or 2x250 nucleotide paired-end reads. Per the authors' processing: FLASH 1.2.11 was used to merge paired reads, and BWA-MEM then aligned the reads to the GRCh37 human genome before TRA and TRB reads were extracted. An IMGT-derived reference of cassette sequences and CDR3 motifs, with pseudogenes included, was used for V and J assignment. Three-frame translation of reads was performed, and productive CDR3s were defined as those with a C...FGXG motif and no stop codons. Clonotypes were defined as unique combinations of V-J cassette pair and CDR3 amino acid sequence. Reads were filtered by Hamming distance, thresholded by each sample's sequence error rate in mapped regions. The public reads were run again by TCRdb, first through fastp at Q25 and then through MiXCR, and only productive beta chains were kept. Entries that share a CDR3 protein sequence are merged under the most common genes and DNA. Here the V and J calls rest on TCRdb's processing, not on the authors' analysis. The sample table lists about 210,000 distinct CDR3 sequences, 25% to 35% of them with a count of one. Around 20% of the sample is held by the ten biggest clonotypes.

This clonotype was counted many times. Its cognate antigen has yet to be identified. No quality values exist for individual bases; no much larger clone is one base distant. The receptor comes from a human donor with low-grade glioma or glioblastoma, undergoing nonglioma brain surgery, or in good health (not recorded which). Rearrangement joined TRBV5-1 to TRBJ2-3; 10 junctional bases match TRBD2. The sequencing input was glioma tissue, nonneoplastic brain tissue, or PBMCs (not recorded which). The DNA sequence is as follows: TGCGCCAGCAGGGAGGACCTAGCGGGAGAGGCAGATACGCAGTATTTT. Translated, this gives CASREDLAGEADTQYF.